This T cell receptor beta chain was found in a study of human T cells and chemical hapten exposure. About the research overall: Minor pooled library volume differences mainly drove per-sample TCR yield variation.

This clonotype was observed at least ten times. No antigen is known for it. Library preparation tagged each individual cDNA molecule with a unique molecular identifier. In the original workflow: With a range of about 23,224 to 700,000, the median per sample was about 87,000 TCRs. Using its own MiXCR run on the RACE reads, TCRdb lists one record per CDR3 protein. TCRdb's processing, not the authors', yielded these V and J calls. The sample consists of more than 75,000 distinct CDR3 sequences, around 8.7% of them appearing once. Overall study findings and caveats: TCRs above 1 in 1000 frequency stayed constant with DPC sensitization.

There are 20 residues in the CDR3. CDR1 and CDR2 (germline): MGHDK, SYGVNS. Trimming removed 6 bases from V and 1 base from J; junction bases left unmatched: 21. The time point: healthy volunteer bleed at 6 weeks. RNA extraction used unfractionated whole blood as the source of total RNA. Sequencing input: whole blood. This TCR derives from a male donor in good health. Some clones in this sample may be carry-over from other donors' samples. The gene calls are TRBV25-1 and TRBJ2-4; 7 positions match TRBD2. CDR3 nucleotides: TGTGCCAGCAGCCCTGGGCGGGAGATGCTTCCGGGCCGGGCCAAAAACATTCAGTACTTC. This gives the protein CASSPGREMLPGRAKNIQYF.